This T cell receptor (beta chain) is from a study of T cells of healthy individuals. CDR3 length: 13 amino acids. Trimming shortened V by 5 bases and J by 8 bases, and 10 bases separated the two germline ends. Germline-derived CDR1 and CDR2 are SEHNR and FQNEAQ (reference sequence). TCRdb independently ran MiXCR on the 5' RACE reads; one entry per CDR3 protein. Among about 57,000 distinct CDR3 sequences, roughly 17% were seen once, and the ten largest hold about 4.7%. Ten or more counts support this clonotype. This TCR was sampled from a human donor in good health. V usage is TRBV7-9 and J usage is TRBJ1-6; D ambiguous. In DNA, the CDR3 is TGTGCCAGCAGCACCCCGGGTGATTCACCCCTCCACTTT. This translates into CASSTPGDSPLHF.